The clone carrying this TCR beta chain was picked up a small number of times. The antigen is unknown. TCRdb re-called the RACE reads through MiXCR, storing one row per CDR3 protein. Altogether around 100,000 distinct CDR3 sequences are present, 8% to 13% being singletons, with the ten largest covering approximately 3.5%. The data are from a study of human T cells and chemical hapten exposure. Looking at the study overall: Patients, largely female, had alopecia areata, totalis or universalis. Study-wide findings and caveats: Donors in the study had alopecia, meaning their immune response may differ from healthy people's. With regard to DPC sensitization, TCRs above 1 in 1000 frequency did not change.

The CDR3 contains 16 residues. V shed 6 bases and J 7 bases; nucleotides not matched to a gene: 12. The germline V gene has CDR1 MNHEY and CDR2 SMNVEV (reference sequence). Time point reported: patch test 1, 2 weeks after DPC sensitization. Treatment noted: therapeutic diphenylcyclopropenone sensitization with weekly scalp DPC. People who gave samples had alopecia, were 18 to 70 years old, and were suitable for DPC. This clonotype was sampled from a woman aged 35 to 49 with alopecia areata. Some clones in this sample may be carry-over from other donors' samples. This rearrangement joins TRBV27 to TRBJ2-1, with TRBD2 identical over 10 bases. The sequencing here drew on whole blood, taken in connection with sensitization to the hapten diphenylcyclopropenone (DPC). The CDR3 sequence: CASSPAGGHTGNEQFF. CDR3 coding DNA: TGTGCCAGCAGCCCAGCGGGGGGGCATACCGGGAATGAGCAGTTCTTC.